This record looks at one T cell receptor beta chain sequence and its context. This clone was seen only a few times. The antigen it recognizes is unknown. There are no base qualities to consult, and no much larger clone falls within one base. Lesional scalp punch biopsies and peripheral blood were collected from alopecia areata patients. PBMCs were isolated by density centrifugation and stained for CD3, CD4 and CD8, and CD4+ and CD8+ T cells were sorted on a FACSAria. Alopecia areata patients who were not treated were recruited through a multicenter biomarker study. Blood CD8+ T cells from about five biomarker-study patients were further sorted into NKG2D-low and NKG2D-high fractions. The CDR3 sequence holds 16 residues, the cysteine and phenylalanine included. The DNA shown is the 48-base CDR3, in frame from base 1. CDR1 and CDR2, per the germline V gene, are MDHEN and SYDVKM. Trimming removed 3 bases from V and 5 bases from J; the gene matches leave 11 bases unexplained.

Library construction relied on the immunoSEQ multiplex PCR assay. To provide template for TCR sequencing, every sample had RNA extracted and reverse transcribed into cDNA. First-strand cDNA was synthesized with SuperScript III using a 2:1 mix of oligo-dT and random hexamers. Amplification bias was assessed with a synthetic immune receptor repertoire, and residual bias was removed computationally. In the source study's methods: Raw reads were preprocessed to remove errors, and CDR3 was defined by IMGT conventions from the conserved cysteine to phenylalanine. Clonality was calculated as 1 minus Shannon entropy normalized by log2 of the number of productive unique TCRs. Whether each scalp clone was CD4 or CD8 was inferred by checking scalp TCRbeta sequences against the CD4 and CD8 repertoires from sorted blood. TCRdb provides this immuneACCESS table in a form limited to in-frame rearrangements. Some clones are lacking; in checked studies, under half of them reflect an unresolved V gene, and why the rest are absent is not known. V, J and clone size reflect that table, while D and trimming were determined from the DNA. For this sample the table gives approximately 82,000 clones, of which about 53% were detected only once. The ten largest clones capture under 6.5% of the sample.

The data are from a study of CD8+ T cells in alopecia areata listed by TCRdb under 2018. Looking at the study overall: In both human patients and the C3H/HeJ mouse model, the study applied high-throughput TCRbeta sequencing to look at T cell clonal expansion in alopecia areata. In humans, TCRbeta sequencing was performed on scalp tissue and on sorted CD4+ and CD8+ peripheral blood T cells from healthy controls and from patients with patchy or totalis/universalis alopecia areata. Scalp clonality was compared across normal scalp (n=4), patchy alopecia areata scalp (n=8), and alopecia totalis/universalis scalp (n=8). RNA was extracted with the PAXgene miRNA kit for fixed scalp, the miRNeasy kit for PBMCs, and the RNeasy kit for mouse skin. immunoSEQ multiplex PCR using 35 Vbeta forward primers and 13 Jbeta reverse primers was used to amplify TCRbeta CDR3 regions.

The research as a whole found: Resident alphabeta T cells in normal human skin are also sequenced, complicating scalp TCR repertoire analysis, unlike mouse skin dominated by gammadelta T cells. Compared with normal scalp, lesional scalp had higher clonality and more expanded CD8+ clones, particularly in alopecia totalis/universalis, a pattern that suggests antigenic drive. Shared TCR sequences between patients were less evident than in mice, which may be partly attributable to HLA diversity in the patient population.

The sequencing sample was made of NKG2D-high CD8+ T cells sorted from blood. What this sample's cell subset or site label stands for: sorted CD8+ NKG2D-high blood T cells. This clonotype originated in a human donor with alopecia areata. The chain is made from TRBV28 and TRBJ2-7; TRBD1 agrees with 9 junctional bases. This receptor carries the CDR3 CASSFQPGQGLDEQYF. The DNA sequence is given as TGTGCCAGCAGTTTCCAACCGGGACAGGGACTCGACGAGCAGTACTTC.